This TCR beta chain was sequenced in a study of PD-1 blockade in classical Hodgkin lymphoma. Study-wide findings and caveats: Baseline diversity was lower in partial responders and progressors than complete responders. Only CD4+ TCR diversity, not CD8+, had risen significantly by C4D1.

With regard to this clone: What it binds is unknown.

Each of the patients experienced relapse following autologous stem cell transplantation, and their brentuximab vedotin exposure differed. Each best response was a complete response, a partial response or progressive disease. Trimming shortened V by 2 bases and J by 6 bases, and 7 bases separated the two germline ends. The CDR3 length is 13 residues. Germline CDR1 reads MGHRA; CDR2 reads YSYEKL. TCRdb's table, derived via immunoSEQ multiplex PCR, lists solely in-frame clones and lacks some. The sample has roughly 14,000 clones; over 60% are singletons. This TCR came from a human donor with classical Hodgkin lymphoma. The sequencing here drew on peripheral blood mononuclear cells (PBMCs), taken at baseline. V gene TRBV4-1 combines with J gene TRBJ2-2, with a possible D match to TRBD1 (6 bases). The CDR3: CASSQKGAGELFF. As DNA, the CDR3 is TGCGCCAGCAGCCAAAAGGGGGCCGGGGAGCTGTTTTTT.